This T cell receptor (beta chain) was sequenced in a study of T cell repertoires in cytomegalovirus infection. CDR1 is LGHNA and CDR2 is YNFKEQ in the germline V gene. Trimming cost V 1 base and J 9 bases, with 10 bases left between them. The CDR3 length is 13 residues. From the reads, TCRdb called clonotypes with MiXCR, one entry per CDR3 protein. The sample records about 740,000 distinct CDR3 sequences, approximately 34% being singletons. The sequenced sample was PBMCs. The sequence was obtained from a human donor in good health (CMV status not recorded). Some clones in this sample may be carry-over from other donors' samples. The chain joins TRBV4-2 to TRBJ1-5, with a weak D call TRBD1 (5 bases). Here the CDR3 DNA reads TGTGCCAGCAGCCAAGTCAGGGAGCCGCCCCAGCATTTT. Encoded protein: CASSQVREPPQHF.